This is a list of T cell receptor beta chains from one sample in a study of early T cells in non-severe SARS-CoV-2 infection. TCRdb recomputed calls from the 5' RACE reads with MiXCR, one row per CDR3 protein. The table includes over 85,000 distinct CDR3 sequences, around 13% detected once. What was sequenced was whole blood. These TCRs come from an adult who was a healthcare worker with PCR-confirmed SARS-CoV-2 infection or an uninfected control (not recorded which). CDR3s include the opening cysteine and the closing phenylalanine or tryptophan. D genes are given only for firm matches. A clone size is listed for some rows: how often the clone was seen (once, few, many), or a class if it is expanded.

V	D	J	size	CDR3	DNA
TRBV20-1	.	TRBJ2-2	few	CSAPGTLSNTGELFF	TGCAGTGCACCCGGGACTCTATCAAACACCGGGGAGCTGTTTTTT
TRBV5-1	.	TRBJ2-7	.	CASSLEILYEQYF	TGCGCCAGCAGCTTGGAAATCCTCTACGAGCAGTACTTC
TRBV11-2	.	TRBJ2-1	.	CASSFGTSSYNEQFF	TGTGCCAGCAGCTTCGGGACTTCCTCCTACAATGAGCAGTTCTTC
TRBV10-3	TRBD2	TRBJ2-1	.	CAISDWTGAGGWNEQFF	TGTGCCATCAGTGATTGGACCGGCGCGGGAGGCTGGAATGAGCAGTTCTTC
TRBV7-8	.	TRBJ2-6	few	CASSATNSGANVLTF	TGTGCCAGCAGCGCCACAAACTCTGGGGCCAACGTCCTGACTTTC
TRBV4-1	.	TRBJ2-1	.	CASSGQISYNEQFF	TGCGCCAGCAGTGGTCAAATATCCTACAATGAGCAGTTCTTC
TRBV12-3/TRBV12-4	.	TRBJ1-2	.	CASSRAAANYGYTF	TGTGCCAGCAGCCGCGCGGCGGCTAACTATGGCTACACCTTC
TRBV30	TRBD1	TRBJ1-3	.	CAWSSGTGSGNTIYF	TGTGCCTGGAGTTCCGGGACAGGCTCTGGAAACACCATATATTTT
TRBV28	.	TRBJ1-5	many	CASSFAVGRNQPQHF	TGTGCCAGCAGTTTCGCCGTCGGACGCAATCAGCCCCAGCATTTT
TRBV29-1	.	TRBJ2-5	.	CSVLWAQETQYF	TGCAGCGTTCTCTGGGCTCAAGAGACCCAGTACTTC
TRBV4-1	TRBD2	TRBJ2-1	many	CASSHLLLAGSYNEQFF	TGCGCCAGCAGCCACCTCCTTCTAGCGGGAAGCTACAATGAGCAGTTCTTC
TRBV25-1	.	TRBJ2-7	.	CASSETLVDSSERYF	TGTGCCAGCAGTGAAACCTTGGTTGACTCTTCCGAGCGGTACTTC
TRBV7-6	.	TRBJ2-5	few	CASSLGRWREETQYF	TGTGCCAGCAGCTTAGGCCGGTGGAGGGAGGAGACCCAGTACTTC
TRBV5-4	.	TRBJ2-3	many	CASSLATDTQYF	TGTGCCAGCAGCTTGGCGACAGATACGCAGTATTTT
TRBV12-3/TRBV12-4	.	TRBJ1-1	many	CASSPGGVLLGTEAFF	TGTGCCAGCAGTCCGGGAGGGGTACTCTTGGGGACTGAAGCTTTCTTT
TRBV6-5	TRBD1	TRBJ2-7	many	CASSRSRQGFEQYF	TGTGCCAGCAGTAGATCGCGACAGGGGTTCGAGCAGTACTTC
TRBV5-1	.	TRBJ2-3	few	CASSSERSDTQYF	TGCGCCAGCAGCTCCGAGAGGTCAGATACGCAGTATTTT
TRBV7-9	.	TRBJ2-3	.	CASSLANPRFSPADTQYF	TGTGCCAGCAGCTTAGCCAACCCCCGGTTCTCCCCTGCAGATACGCAGTATTTT
TRBV28	TRBD1	TRBJ2-6	.	CASSPSWGPGTGGSGANVLTF	TGTGCCAGCAGTCCTTCTTGGGGACCTGGGACAGGGGGCTCTGGGGCCAACGTCCTGACTTTC
TRBV20-1	.	TRBJ2-3	few	CSAPRASVLDTQYF	TGCAGTGCCCCGAGGGCTAGCGTCTTAGATACGCAGTATTTT
TRBV27	TRBD1	TRBJ1-1	.	CASSKGLEGAVTFF	TGTGCCAGCAGTAAAGGATTGGAGGGGGCAGTCACGTTCTTT
TRBV28	.	TRBJ2-1	.	CASSGDNNGQFF	TGTGCCAGCAGTGGGGATAACAATGGGCAGTTCTTC
TRBV12-3/TRBV12-4	.	TRBJ2-1	few	CASTRRGPNNEQFF	TGTGCCAGCACTCGCCGGGGCCCTAACAATGAGCAGTTCTTC
TRBV10-3	TRBD1	TRBJ2-2	.	CAISAHRDSDTGELFF	TGTGCCATCAGTGCCCACCGGGACAGTGACACCGGGGAGCTGTTTTTT
TRBV18	TRBD2	TRBJ2-5	many	CASSPPTSGETQYF	TGTGCCAGCTCACCACCCACTAGCGGGGAGACCCAGTACTTC
TRBV11-2	.	TRBJ2-1	.	CASSPRGSGREPYHEQFF	TGTGCCAGCAGCCCCAGGGGGTCTGGGCGGGAGCCCTATCATGAGCAGTTCTTC
TRBV4-3	TRBD1	TRBJ2-6	few	CASSHGDRAGANVLTF	TGCGCCAGCAGCCACGGAGACAGGGCCGGGGCCAACGTCCTGACTTTC
TRBV5-4	.	TRBJ1-1	many	CASRIGQGRTEAFF	TGTGCCAGCAGGATAGGCCAGGGTAGGACTGAAGCTTTCTTT
TRBV28	.	TRBJ2-1	.	CASRWQGGRGEQFF	TGTGCCAGCAGGTGGCAGGGGGGGCGAGGTGAGCAGTTCTTC
TRBV11-2	.	TRBJ2-1	.	CASSLGKNEQFF	TGTGCCAGCAGCTTAGGAAAGAATGAGCAGTTCTTC